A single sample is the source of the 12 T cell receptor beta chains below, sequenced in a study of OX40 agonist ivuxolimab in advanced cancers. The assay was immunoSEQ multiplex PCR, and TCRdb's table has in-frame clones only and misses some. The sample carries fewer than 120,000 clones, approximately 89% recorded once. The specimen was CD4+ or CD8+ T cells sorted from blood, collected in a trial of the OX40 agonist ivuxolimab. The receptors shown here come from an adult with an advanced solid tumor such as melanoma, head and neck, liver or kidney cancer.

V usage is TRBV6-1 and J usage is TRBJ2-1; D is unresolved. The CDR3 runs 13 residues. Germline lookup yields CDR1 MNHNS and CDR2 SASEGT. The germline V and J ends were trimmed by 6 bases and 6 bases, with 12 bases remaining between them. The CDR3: CASSARAFNEQFF. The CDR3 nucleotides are TGTGCCAGCAGCGCACGGGCCTTCAATGAGCAGTTCTTC.

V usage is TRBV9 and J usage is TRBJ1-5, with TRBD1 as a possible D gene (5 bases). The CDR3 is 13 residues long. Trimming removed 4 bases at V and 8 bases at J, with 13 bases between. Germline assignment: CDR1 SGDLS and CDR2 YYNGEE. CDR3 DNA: TGTGCCAGCAGCCCCACGAGGGGCGAGCCCCAGCATTTT. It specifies CASSPTRGEPQHF. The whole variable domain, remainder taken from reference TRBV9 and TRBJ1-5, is DSGVTQTPKHLITATGQRVTLRCSPRSGDLSVYWYQQSLDQGLQFLIQYYNGEERAKGNILERFSAQQFPDLHSELNLSSLELGDSALYFCASSPTRGEPQHFGDGTRLSIL.

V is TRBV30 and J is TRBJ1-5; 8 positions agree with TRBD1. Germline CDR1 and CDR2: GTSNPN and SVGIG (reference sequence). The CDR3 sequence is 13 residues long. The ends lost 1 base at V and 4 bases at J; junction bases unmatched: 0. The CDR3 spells CAWSGTGNQPQHF. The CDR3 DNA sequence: TGTGCCTGGAGTGGGACAGGGAATCAGCCCCAGCATTTT. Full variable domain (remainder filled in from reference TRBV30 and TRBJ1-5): SQTIHQWPATLVQPVGSPLSLECTVEGTSNPNLYWYRQAAGRGLQLLFYSVGIGQISSEVPQNLSASRPQDRQFILSSKKLLLSDSGFYLCAWSGTGNQPQHFGDGTRLSIL.

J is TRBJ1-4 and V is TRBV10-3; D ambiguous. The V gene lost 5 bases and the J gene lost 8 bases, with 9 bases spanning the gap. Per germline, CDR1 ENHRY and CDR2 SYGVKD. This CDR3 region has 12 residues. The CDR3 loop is CAISPGIEKLFF. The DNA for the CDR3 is TGTGCCATCAGTCCAGGAATAGAAAAACTGTTTTTT.

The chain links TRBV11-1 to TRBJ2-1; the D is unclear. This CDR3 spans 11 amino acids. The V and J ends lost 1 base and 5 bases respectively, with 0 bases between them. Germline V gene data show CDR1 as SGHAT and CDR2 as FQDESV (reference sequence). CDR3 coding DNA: TGTGCCAGCAGCTTAGACAATGAGCAGTTCTTC. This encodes CASSLDNEQFF.

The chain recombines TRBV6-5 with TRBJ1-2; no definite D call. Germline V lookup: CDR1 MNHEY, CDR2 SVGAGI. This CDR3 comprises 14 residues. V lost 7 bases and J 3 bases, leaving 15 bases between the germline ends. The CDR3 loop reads CASTLDGPDYGYTF. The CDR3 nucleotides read TGTGCCAGCACTCTGGACGGGCCAGACTATGGCTACACCTTC.

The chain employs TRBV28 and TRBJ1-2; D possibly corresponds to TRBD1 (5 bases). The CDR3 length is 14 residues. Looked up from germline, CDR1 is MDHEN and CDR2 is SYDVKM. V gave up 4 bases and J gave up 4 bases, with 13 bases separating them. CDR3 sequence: CASSSGTPGYGYTF. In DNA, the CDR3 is TGTGCCAGCAGTTCCGGGACGCCGGGCTATGGCTACACCTTC.

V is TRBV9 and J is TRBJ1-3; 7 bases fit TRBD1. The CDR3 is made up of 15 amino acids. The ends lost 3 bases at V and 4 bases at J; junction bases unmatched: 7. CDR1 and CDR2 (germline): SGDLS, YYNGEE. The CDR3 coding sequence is TGTGCCAGCAGCGCTCGGACAGGATTCGGAAACACCATATATTTT. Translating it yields CASSARTGFGNTIYF. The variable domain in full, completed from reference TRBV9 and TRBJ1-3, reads DSGVTQTPKHLITATGQRVTLRCSPRSGDLSVYWYQQSLDQGLQFLIQYYNGEERAKGNILERFSAQQFPDLHSELNLSSLELGDSALYFCASSARTGFGNTIYFGEGSWLTVV.

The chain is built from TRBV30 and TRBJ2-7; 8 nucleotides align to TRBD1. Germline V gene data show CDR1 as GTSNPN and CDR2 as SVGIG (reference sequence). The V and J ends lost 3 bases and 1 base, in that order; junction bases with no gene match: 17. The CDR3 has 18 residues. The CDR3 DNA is TGTGCCTGGAGAAAGGACAGGGTGGTCCCAAACCCTTCCTACGAGCAGTACTTC. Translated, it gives CAWRKDRVVPNPSYEQYF.

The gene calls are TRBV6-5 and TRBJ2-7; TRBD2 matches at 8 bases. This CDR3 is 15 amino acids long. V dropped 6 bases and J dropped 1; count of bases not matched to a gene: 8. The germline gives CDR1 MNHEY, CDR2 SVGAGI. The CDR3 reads CASSTGGVGSYEQYF. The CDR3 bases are TGTGCCAGCAGCACCGGGGGGGTAGGGTCCTACGAGCAGTACTTC.

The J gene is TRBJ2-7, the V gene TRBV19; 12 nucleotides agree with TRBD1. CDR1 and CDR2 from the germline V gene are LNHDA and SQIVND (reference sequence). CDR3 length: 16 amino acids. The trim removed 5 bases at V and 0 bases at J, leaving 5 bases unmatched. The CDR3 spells CASSVEGQGASYEQYF. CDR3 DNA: TGTGCCAGTAGTGTCGAGGGACAGGGGGCCTCCTACGAGCAGTACTTC.

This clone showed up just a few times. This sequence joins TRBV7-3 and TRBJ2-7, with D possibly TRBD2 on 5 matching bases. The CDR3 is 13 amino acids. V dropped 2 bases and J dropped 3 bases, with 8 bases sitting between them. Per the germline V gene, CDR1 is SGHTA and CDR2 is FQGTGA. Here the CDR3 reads CASSLGRDYEQYF. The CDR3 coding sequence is TGTGCCAGCAGCTTAGGGAGAGACTACGAGCAGTACTTC.